A selection of T cell receptor beta chains follows, all from one sample in a study of blood T cell repertoires in COVID-19. Data came from immunoSEQ multiplex PCR; TCRdb stores just in-frame clones and leaves some out. The repertoire includes 280,000 or so clones, roughly nine tenths of them detected once, and roughly 2.9% sits in the top ten. The sample consisted of PBMCs or T cells enriched from blood (not recorded which). These receptors came from a woman in her 50s who had been exposed to COVID-19. CDR3s include the opening cysteine and the closing phenylalanine or tryptophan. A D gene is named only where the DNA matches it firmly. The size of a clone is reported for some rows only, either as once, few or many, or as a class for expanded clones.

V	size	J	D	DNA	CDR3
TRBV6-1	.	TRBJ2-1	TRBD1	TGTGCCAGCAGCCACCGGGACAGGGGCAATGAGCAGTTCTTC	CASSHRDRGNEQFF
TRBV2	.	TRBJ1-5	.	TGTGCCAGCACGCCGGCAGGGAGGACTCAGCCCCAGCATTTT	CASTPAGRTQPQHF
TRBV2	.	TRBJ1-1	TRBD1	TGTGCCAGCATGGGGGCCAGGGGGGACACTGAAGCTTTCTTT	CASMGARGDTEAFF
TRBV7-2	.	TRBJ1-2	TRBD1	TGTGCCAGCAGCTCCCTGACAGGGGTTTCCTATGGCTACACCTTC	CASSSLTGVSYGYTF
TRBV29-1	once	TRBJ1-2	.	TGCAGCGTTAGGGCAGGGGACTATGGCTACACCTTC	CSVRAGDYGYTF
TRBV7-9	.	TRBJ1-1	TRBD1	TGTGCCAGCAGCTTACCCCTAAAGGGACAGGGAAGGGACACTGAAGCTTTCTTT	CASSLPLKGQGRDTEAFF
TRBV19	.	TRBJ2-7	.	TGTGCCAGTAGTATAGAGGGGGGATACGAGCAGTACTTC	CASSIEGGYEQYF
TRBV28	.	TRBJ2-2	.	TGTGCCAGCAGTTTGGTGGCCTCGGGGGAGCTGTTTTTT	CASSLVASGELFF
TRBV5-1	.	TRBJ2-2	.	TGCGCCAGCAGCTTAGTGACGAGGAGTCGACAGCGATCGAACACCGGGGAGCTGTTTTTT	CASSLVTRSRQRSNTGELFF
TRBV24-1	.	TRBJ2-2	.	TGTGCCACCAGAGAGACATCGCGCAACACCGGGGAGCTGTTTTTT	CATRETSRNTGELFF
TRBV9	.	TRBJ1-1	.	TGTGCCAGCAGCGTAGGGGTCGAGGGATCAGGTGAAGCTTTCTTT	CASSVGVEGSGEAFF
TRBV19	few	TRBJ1-2	.	TGTGCCACCTCGGGGTATTCGACTTCAGCTAACTATGGCTACACCTTC	CATSGYSTSANYGYTF
TRBV6-6	once	TRBJ1-1	.	TGTGCCAGCGTCGACCCGACCCGCGGGGTAAGGACTGAAGCTTTCTTT	CASVDPTRGVRTEAFF
TRBV6-5	.	TRBJ1-3	.	TGTGCCAGCAGTTACTCGAAGGTGGCAGGTCGAAACACCATATATTTT	CASSYSKVAGRNTIYF
TRBV28	.	TRBJ2-3	TRBD2	TGTGCCAGCAGTTTAAGGTTTCGGGGGGGGAGGACAGATACGCAGTATTTT	CASSLRFRGGRTDTQYF
TRBV28	.	TRBJ1-2	TRBD1	TGTGCCAGCAGACCGACAGGGGGTCACAACTATGGCTACACCTTC	CASRPTGGHNYGYTF
TRBV4-1	once	TRBJ2-7	.	TGCGCCAGCAGCCAAGATAGCGGCGCCGCGAAGGAGCAGTACTTC	CASSQDSGAAKEQYF
TRBV15	few	TRBJ1-2	.	TGTGCCACCAGCAGAGTTTCGGGCTATGGCTACACCTTC	CATSRVSGYGYTF
TRBV6-5	.	TRBJ2-7	.	TGTGCCAGCAGTTACTCCGGAGAACGCTCCTACGAGCAGTACTTC	CASSYSGERSYEQYF
TRBV4-1	.	TRBJ2-1	TRBD2	TGCGCCAGCAGCCAAGAATCTAGCGGGGGGTTTTCCTACAATGAGCAGTTCTTC	CASSQESSGGFSYNEQFF
TRBV7-2	.	TRBJ1-1	TRBD1	TGTGCCAGCAGCTTAACTCCCCAGGGGGGCTATGAAGCTTTCTTT	CASSLTPQGGYEAFF
TRBV19	.	TRBJ2-3	.	TGTGCCAGTGCGGTGTGGCGGGGCCGGGGAACAGATACGCAGTATTTT	CASAVWRGRGTDTQYF
TRBV28	.	TRBJ2-2	.	TGTGCCAGCAGTCTCCGACATAACGGGGAGCTGTTTTTT	CASSLRHNGELFF
TRBV7-2	.	TRBJ1-1	.	TGTGCCAGCAGCAATTACAGAGGGGGTCGGACTGAAGCTTTCTTT	CASSNYRGGRTEAFF
TRBV27	.	TRBJ1-4	.	TGTGCCAGCAGTTCCGTGACAGATAATGAAAAACTGTTTTTT	CASSSVTDNEKLFF
TRBV27	.	TRBJ1-5	TRBD1	TGTGCCAGCAGACCCCAGGGGGCGAATCAGCCCCAGCATTTT	CASRPQGANQPQHF
TRBV19	.	TRBJ2-7	TRBD1	TGTGCCAGTACCGGACAGGGCGGCTACGAGCAGTACTTC	CASTGQGGYEQYF
TRBV20-1	once	TRBJ1-1	.	TGCAGTGCTACTAGGAACACTGAAGCTTTCTTT	CSATRNTEAFF
TRBV19	.	TRBJ2-6	TRBD1	TGTGCCAGTAGCCTGTACAGGGGTTCCTACTCTGGGGCCAACGTCCTGACTTTC	CASSLYRGSYSGANVLTF
TRBV5-6	.	TRBJ1-4	TRBD1	TGTGCCAGCAGCGAATACAGGGGGAAAGCAACTAATGAAAAACTGTTTTTT	CASSEYRGKATNEKLFF
TRBV20-1	many	TRBJ2-7	.	TGCAGTGCTAGTGCACAGGGTCAAGTTTTCGAGCAGTACTTC	CSASAQGQVFEQYF
TRBV7-5	once	TRBJ2-7	.	TGTGCCAGAAGCTTAGCGCTAATTCGGTACGCGGAGAGCGGGAACTACGAGCAGTACTTC	CARSLALIRYAESGNYEQYF
TRBV5-6	.	TRBJ2-5	.	TGTGCCAGCAGCCACTACGCTGGATTTCAAGAGACCCAGTACTTC	CASSHYAGFQETQYF
TRBV6-5	.	TRBJ1-6	TRBD1	TGTGCCAGCAGTAGGGGGACAGGGAGTTCACCCCTCCACTTT	CASSRGTGSSPLHF
TRBV28	.	TRBJ2-2	.	TGTGCCAGCAGTTTAAGGGCAGGGGCTCGCAGCGGGGAGCTGTTTTTT	CASSLRAGARSGELFF
TRBV19	.	TRBJ2-7	TRBD1	TGTGCCAGTAGTGCCTGGACAGGGGGTTATTACGAGCAGTACTTC	CASSAWTGGYYEQYF
TRBV4-1	few	TRBJ2-1	TRBD2	TGCGCCAGCAGGGCGGGGGGCCATACCGGTGAGCAGTTCTTC	CASRAGGHTGEQFF
TRBV12-3/TRBV12-4	.	TRBJ1-6	.	TGTGCCAGCAGTCCTAGACCCACTCGGCCCCTCCACTTT	CASSPRPTRPLHF
TRBV4-2	.	TRBJ2-3	TRBD2	TGTGCCAGCAGCCCGGGACTAGCAGGCACAGATACGCAGTATTTT	CASSPGLAGTDTQYF
TRBV4-1	.	TRBJ1-2	TRBD1	TGCGCCAGCAGCCAAGGAGAATCCAGGGGGATTGGCTACACCTTC	CASSQGESRGIGYTF
TRBV4-1	.	TRBJ1-1	TRBD1	TGCGCCAGCAGCATGGACAGGGCGAACACTGAAGCTTTCTTT	CASSMDRANTEAFF
TRBV5-4	.	TRBJ2-1	.	TGTGCCAGCAGCAACCGGGACAAAAGCACCTACAATGAGCAGTTCTTC	CASSNRDKSTYNEQFF
TRBV6-1	.	TRBJ2-7	.	TGTGCCAGCAGTGAAAACTCGATAAGACAGAACTACGAGCAGTACTTC	CASSENSIRQNYEQYF
TRBV18	.	TRBJ2-1	TRBD1	TGTGCCAGCTCAACCCCGGGACAGGGCCCCTACAATGAGCAGTTCTTC	CASSTPGQGPYNEQFF
TRBV5-5	.	TRBJ2-5	.	TGTGCCAGCAGCTTATCACAGGGCTCAGAGACCCAGTACTTC	CASSLSQGSETQYF
TRBV13	.	TRBJ1-1	.	TGTGCCAGCAGCTTAGGCCTGACTCCGAACACTGAAGCTTTCTTT	CASSLGLTPNTEAFF
TRBV6-5	.	TRBJ1-6	TRBD1	TGTGCCACCTTATCAGGGGGCGCGGGTGATTCACCCCTCCACTTT	CATLSGGAGDSPLHF
TRBV19	.	TRBJ1-5	.	TGTGCCAGTAGTATAGATCGGGGGGCGAATAGCAATCAGCCCCAGCATTTT	CASSIDRGANSNQPQHF
TRBV6-5	.	TRBJ1-5	TRBD1	TGTGCCAGCCGAAAGCAGGGGGGTCAGCCCCAGCATTTT	CASRKQGGQPQHF